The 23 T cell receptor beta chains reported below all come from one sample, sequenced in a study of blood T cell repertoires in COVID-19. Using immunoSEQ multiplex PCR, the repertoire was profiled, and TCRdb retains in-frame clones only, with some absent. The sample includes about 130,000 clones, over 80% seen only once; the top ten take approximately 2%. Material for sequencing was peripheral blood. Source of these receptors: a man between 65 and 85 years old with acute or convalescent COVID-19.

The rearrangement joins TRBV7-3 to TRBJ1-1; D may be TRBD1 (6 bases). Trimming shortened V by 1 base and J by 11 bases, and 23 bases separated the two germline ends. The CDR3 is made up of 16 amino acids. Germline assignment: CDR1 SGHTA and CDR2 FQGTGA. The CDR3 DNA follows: TGTGCCAGCAGCTTAAACCCCGGACTTGGCTCTAGGGGGGCTTTCTTT. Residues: CASSLNPGLGSRGAFF.

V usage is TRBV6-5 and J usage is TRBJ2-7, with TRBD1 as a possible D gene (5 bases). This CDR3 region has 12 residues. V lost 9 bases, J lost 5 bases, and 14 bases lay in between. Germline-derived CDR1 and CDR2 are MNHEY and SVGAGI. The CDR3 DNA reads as TGTGCCAGTTTACAGGAGACGGACGAGCAGTACTTC. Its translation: CASLQETDEQYF.

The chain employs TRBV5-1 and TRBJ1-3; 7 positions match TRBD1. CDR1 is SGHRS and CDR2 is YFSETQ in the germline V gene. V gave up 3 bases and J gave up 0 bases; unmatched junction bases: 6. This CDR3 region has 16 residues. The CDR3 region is CASSSGQTSSGNTIYF. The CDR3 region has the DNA TGCGCCAGCAGCTCGGGACAGACGAGCTCTGGAAACACCATATATTTT. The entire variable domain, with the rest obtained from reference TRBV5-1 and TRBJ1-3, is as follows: KAGVTQTPRYLIKTRGQQVTLSCSPISGHRSVSWYQQTPGQGLQFLFEYFSETQRNKGNFPGRFSGRQFSNSRSEMNVSTLELGDSALYLCASSSGQTSSGNTIYFGEGSWLTVV.

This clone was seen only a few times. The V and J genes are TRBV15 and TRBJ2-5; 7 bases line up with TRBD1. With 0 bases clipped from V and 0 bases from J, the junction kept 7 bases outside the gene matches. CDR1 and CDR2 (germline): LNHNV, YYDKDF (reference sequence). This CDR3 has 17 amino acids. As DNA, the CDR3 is TGTGCCACCAGCAGAGATAGGGCAGGGGGTTACCAAGAGACCCAGTACTTC. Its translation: CATSRDRAGGYQETQYF.

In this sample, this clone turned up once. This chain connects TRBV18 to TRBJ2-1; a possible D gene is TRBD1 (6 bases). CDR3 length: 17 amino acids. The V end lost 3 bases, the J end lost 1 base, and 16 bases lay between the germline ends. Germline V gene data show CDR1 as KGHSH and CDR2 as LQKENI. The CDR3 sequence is CASSPIGTSDSYNEQFF. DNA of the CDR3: TGTGCCAGCTCACCCATAGGGACATCAGATTCCTACAATGAGCAGTTCTTC.

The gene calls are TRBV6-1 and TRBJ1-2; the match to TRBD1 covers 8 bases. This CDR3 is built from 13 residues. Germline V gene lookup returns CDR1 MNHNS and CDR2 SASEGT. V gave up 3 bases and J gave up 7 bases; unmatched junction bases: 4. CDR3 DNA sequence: TGTGCCAGCAGTGAGGACAGGGAGATTGGCTACACCTTC. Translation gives CASSEDREIGYTF.

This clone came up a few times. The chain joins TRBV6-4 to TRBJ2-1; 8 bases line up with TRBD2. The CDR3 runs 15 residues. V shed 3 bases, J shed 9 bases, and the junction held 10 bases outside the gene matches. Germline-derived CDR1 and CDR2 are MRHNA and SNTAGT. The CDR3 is CASSEDGGAGGEQFF. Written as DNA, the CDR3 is TGTGCCAGCAGTGAGGACGGGGGGGCTGGCGGTGAGCAGTTCTTC.

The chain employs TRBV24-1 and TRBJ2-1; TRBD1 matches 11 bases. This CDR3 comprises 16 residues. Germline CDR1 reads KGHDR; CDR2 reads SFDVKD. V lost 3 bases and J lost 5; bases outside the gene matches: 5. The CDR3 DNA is TGTGCCACCAGTGATGGACAGGGGGCGCATCACAATGAGCAGTTCTTC. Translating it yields CATSDGQGAHHNEQFF.

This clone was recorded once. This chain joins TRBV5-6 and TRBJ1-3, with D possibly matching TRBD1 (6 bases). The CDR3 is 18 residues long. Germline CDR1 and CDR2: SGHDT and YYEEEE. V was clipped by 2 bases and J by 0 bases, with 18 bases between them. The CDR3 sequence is CASSFGGWSSSSGNTIYF. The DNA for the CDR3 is TGTGCCAGCAGCTTTGGGGGCTGGAGCTCGAGCTCTGGAAACACCATATATTTT. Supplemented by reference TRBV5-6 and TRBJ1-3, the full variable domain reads DAGVTQSPTHLIKTRGQQVTLRCSPKSGHDTVSWYQQALGQGPQFIFQYYEEEERQRGNFPDRFSGHQFPNYSSELNVNALLLGDSALYLCASSFGGWSSSSGNTIYFGEGSWLTVV.

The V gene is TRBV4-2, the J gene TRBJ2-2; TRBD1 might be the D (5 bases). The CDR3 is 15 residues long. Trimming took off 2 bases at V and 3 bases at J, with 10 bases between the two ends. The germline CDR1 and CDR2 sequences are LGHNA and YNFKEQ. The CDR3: CASSQPQGDTGELFF. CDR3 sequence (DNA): TGTGCCAGCAGCCAACCCCAAGGGGACACCGGGGAGCTGTTTTTT.

CDR3 bases: TGTGCCAGTAGTCCACCGCTCAGGGGTAGCACAGATACGCAGTATTTT. Translating it yields CASSPPLRGSTDTQYF. The V gene is TRBV19, the J gene TRBJ2-3; weak D call: TRBD1 (6 bases). The CDR3 covers 16 residues. Trimming stripped 5 bases from V and 0 bases from J, with 15 bases between. Germline V CDR1 and CDR2: LNHDA, SQIVND (reference sequence).

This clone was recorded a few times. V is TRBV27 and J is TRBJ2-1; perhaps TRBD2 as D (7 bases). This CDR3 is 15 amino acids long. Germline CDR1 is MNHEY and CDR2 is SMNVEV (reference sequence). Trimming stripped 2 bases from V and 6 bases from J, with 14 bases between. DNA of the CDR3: TGTGCCAGCAGTTTAGGAGGGGGGGCCATCAATGAGCAGTTCTTC. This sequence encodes CASSLGGGAINEQFF.

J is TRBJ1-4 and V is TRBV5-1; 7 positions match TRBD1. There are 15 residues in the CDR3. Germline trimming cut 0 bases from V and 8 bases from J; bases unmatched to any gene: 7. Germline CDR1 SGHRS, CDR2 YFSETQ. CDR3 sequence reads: CASSLVTGSTEKLFF. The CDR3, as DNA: TGCGCCAGCAGCTTGGTGACAGGGTCCACCGAAAAACTGTTTTTT.

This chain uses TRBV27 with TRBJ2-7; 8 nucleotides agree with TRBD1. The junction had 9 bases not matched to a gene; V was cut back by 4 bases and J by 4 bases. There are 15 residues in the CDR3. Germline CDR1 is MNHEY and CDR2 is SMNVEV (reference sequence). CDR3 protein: CASSSGTGRNYEQYF. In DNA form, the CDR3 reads TGTGCCAGCAGTTCCGGGACAGGACGTAATTACGAGCAGTACTTC.

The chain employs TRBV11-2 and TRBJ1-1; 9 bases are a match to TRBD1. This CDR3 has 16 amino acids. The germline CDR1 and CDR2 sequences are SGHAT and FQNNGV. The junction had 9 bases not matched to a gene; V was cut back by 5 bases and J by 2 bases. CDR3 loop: CASSHGQGWKNTEAFF. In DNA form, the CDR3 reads TGTGCCAGCAGCCATGGACAGGGGTGGAAAAACACTGAAGCTTTCTTT.

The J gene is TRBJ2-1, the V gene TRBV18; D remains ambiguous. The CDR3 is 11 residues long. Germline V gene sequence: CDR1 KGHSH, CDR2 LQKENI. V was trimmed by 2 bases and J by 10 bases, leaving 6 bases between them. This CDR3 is CASSPALEQFF. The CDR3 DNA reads TGTGCCAGCTCACCAGCTCTAGAGCAGTTCTTC.

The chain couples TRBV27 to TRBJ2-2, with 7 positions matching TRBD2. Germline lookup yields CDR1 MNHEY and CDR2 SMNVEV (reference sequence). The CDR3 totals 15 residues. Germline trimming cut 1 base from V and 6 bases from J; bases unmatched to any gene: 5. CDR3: CASSLWGGNPGELFF. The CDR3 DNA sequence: TGTGCCAGCAGTTTATGGGGGGGAAACCCCGGGGAGCTGTTTTTT.

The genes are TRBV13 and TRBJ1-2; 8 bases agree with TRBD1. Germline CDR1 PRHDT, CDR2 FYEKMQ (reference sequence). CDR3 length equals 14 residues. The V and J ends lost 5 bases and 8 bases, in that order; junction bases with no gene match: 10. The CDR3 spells CASSIYSGTGGYTF. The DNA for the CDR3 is TGTGCCAGCAGCATCTACTCCGGGACAGGCGGCTACACCTTC.

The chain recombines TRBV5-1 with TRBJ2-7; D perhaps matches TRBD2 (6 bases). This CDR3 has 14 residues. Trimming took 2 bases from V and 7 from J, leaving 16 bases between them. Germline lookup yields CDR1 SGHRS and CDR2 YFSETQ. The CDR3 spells CASSLPAGAGEQYF. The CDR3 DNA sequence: TGCGCCAGCAGCTTACCTGCGGGCGCGGGGGAGCAGTACTTC.

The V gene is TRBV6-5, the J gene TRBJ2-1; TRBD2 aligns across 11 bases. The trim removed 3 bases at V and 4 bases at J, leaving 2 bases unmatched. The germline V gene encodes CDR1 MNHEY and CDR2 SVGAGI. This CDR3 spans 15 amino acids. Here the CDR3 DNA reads TGTGCCAGCAGTTATAGCGGGGGGGCGTACAATGAGCAGTTCTTC. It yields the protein CASSYSGGAYNEQFF.

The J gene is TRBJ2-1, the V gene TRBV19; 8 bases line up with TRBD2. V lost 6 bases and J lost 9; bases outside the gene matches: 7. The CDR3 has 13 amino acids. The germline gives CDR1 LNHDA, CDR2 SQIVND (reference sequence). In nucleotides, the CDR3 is TGTGCCAGTAGACACGGGGGGGCGAGTGAGCAGTTCTTC. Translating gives CASRHGGASEQFF.

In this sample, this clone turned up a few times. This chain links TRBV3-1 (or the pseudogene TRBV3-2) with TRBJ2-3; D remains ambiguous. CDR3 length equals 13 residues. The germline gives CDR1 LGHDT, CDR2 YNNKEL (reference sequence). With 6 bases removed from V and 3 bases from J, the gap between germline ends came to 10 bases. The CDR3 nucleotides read TGTGCCAGCAGACCGAGTATGACAGATACGCAGTATTTT. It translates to CASRPSMTDTQYF.

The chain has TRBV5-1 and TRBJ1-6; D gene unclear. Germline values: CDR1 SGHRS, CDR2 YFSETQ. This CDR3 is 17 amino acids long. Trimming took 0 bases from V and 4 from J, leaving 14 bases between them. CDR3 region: CASSLGIETNYNSPLHF. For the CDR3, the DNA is TGCGCCAGCAGCTTGGGTATAGAGACAAATTATAATTCACCCCTCCACTTT.